This TCR beta chain was recorded in a study of OX40 agonist ivuxolimab in advanced cancers. Study-wide findings and caveats: CD8+ T cells were the subset that, on average, had more expanded clones than CD4+.

V lost 3 bases to trimming and J lost 5 bases, with 14 bases between them. This CDR3 comprises 14 residues. Germline values: CDR1 SGHVS, CDR2 FQNEAQ. A word on this clone: The antigen remains undetermined.

Only in-frame clones appear in the TCRdb table, and some are missing; sequencing was by immunoSEQ multiplex PCR. The sample lists tens of thousands of clones, roughly 84% occurring once. Sequencing was performed on CD4+ or CD8+ T cells sorted from blood, taken in a trial of the OX40 agonist ivuxolimab. This TCR was sampled from an adult with an advanced solid tumor such as melanoma, head and neck, liver or kidney cancer. The V call is TRBV7-8, the J call TRBJ2-7, with D unclear. This CDR3 is CASSLSYQSDEQYF. The CDR3 DNA reads TGTGCCAGCAGCTTGTCCTATCAAAGCGACGAGCAGTACTTC.